The clone carrying this T cell receptor (beta chain) was observed many times. This CDR3 comprises 11 residues. Trimming left V 7 bases short and J 3 bases short, with 5 bases between. CDR1 SEHNR and CDR2 FQNEAQ come from the germline V gene (reference sequence). The data originate from a study of molecular identifiers for immune sequencing clone quantification. MiXCR, applied by TCRdb to the PCR reads, yields one record per CDR3 protein. The table lists a few hundred thousand distinct CDR3 sequences, roughly a quarter of them singletons. The origin of this receptor is a human donor in good health. Some libraries in this study had Jurkat cell RNA spiked in. This chain joins TRBV7-9 and TRBJ2-3; unclear D gene. Sequenced material: naive CD8+ T cells from blood, with Jurkat cell RNA spiked in. Sample subset: FACS-sorted CD8+CD4-CCR7+CD45RA+ naive T cells. The CDR3 protein is CASKPTDTQYF. In nucleotides, the CDR3 is TGTGCCAGCAAGCCTACAGATACGCAGTATTTT. The full variable domain, with the rest looked up from reference TRBV7-9 and TRBJ2-3, is DTGVSQNPRHKITKRGQNVTFRCDPISEHNRLYWYRQTLGQGPEFLTYFQNEAQLEKSRLLSDRFSAERPKGSFSTLEIQRTEQGDSAMYLCASKPTDTQYFGPGTRLTVL.